These 8 T cell receptor beta chains were all obtained from the same sample, sequenced in a study of OX40 agonist ivuxolimab in advanced cancers. The protocol was immunoSEQ multiplex PCR, while the TCRdb copy is restricted to in-frame clones and leaves out a portion. Among some 59,000 clones listed, 84% were seen once. The sample in question was CD4+ or CD8+ T cells sorted from blood, obtained in a trial of the OX40 agonist ivuxolimab. These receptors were taken from an adult with an advanced solid tumor such as melanoma, head and neck, liver or kidney cancer.

The chain employs TRBV7-9 and TRBJ1-1; D call uncertain. The CDR3 has 14 residues. Germline V gives CDR1 SEHNR, CDR2 FQNEAQ (reference sequence). The V end lost 1 base, the J end lost 4 bases, and 10 bases lay between the germline ends. The CDR3 region is CASSLGGIGTEAFF. CDR3 nucleotide sequence: TGTGCCAGCAGCTTAGGAGGGATTGGCACTGAAGCTTTCTTT.

The sample holds one count of this clone. V and J are TRBV7-2 and TRBJ1-2, with no clear D. The CDR3 extends over 13 amino acids. CDR1 SGHTA and CDR2 FQGNSA come from the germline V gene. The V gene lost 1 base and the J gene lost 4 bases, with 7 bases spanning the gap. This chain's CDR3 is CASSLEALYGYTF. CDR3 coding DNA: TGTGCCAGCAGCTTAGAGGCCCTCTATGGCTACACCTTC.

The chain has TRBV6-6 and TRBJ2-3; TRBD2 matches at 9 bases. Germline lookup yields CDR1 MNHNY and CDR2 SVGAGI (reference sequence). J lost 3 bases, V lost 6 bases, and 7 bases had no gene match. The CDR3 length is 15 residues. The CDR3 sequence: CASRVAGAGTDTQYF. In nucleotides, the CDR3 is TGTGCCAGCAGGGTAGCGGGGGCTGGTACAGATACGCAGTATTTT.

The chain employs TRBV28 and TRBJ2-5; D may be TRBD1 or TRBD2 (5 bases each). Trimming took off 3 bases at V and 3 bases at J, with 11 bases between the two ends. The CDR3 runs to 14 residues. Germline CDR1 is MDHEN and CDR2 is SYDVKM. The DNA for the CDR3 is TGTGCCAGCAGTTTGGGGGACCCCAAAGAGACCCAGTACTTC. Amino acids: CASSLGDPKETQYF.

The V and J genes are TRBV4-2 and TRBJ2-5; a possible D gene is TRBD1 (5 bases). V dropped 1 base and J dropped 1 base, with 7 bases sitting between them. Germline CDR1 and CDR2: LGHNA and YNFKEQ. The length of the CDR3 is 14 residues. CDR3: CASSQGRVQETQYF. The CDR3 DNA follows: TGTGCCAGCAGCCAAGGCAGGGTCCAAGAGACCCAGTACTTC.

The genes are TRBV6-1 and TRBJ2-5; D is perhaps TRBD1 (6 bases). V was shortened by 7 bases and J by 4 bases, with 10 bases between the two germline ends. Germline V gene lookup returns CDR1 MNHNS and CDR2 SASEGT. The CDR3 has 12 residues. CDR3 sequence: CASTGTRETQYF. CDR3 nucleotides: TGTGCCAGCACCGGGACAAGAGAGACCCAGTACTTC.

The chain links TRBV2 to TRBJ2-5; possible D gene TRBD2, 6 bases. V lost 4 bases, J lost 1 base, and 10 bases lay in between. Germline V gene data show CDR1 as SNHLY and CDR2 as FYNNEI. CDR3 length: 14 residues. The CDR3 loop reads CASSGAGLQETQYF. DNA of the CDR3: TGTGCCAGCAGTGGGGCGGGGCTCCAAGAGACCCAGTACTTC.

This chain joins TRBV2 and TRBJ1-6, with D possibly TRBD1 on 6 matching bases. CDR1 is SNHLY and CDR2 is FYNNEI in the germline V gene. V lost 2 bases to trimming and J lost 7 bases, with 12 bases between them. The CDR3 runs 15 residues. CDR3 residues: CASSERVGGNSPLHF. For the CDR3, the DNA is TGTGCCAGCAGTGAACGGGTAGGGGGAAATTCACCCCTCCACTTT.